This T cell receptor beta chain was sequenced for a study of early T cells in non-severe SARS-CoV-2 infection. Study-level information: Bulk RNA taken from unsorted whole blood was sequenced, leaving chains unpaired.

Points from the study as a whole: VDJdb-based annotation leaned toward anti-spike CD8 responses and missed private and CD4 specificities.

Note on this clonotype: The antigen remains unidentified.

The TCR library protocol was used to attach unique molecular identifiers. These identifiers were attached to individual cDNA molecules. Each CDR3 protein is one row after TCRdb ran MiXCR on the 5' RACE reads. The sample shows under 85,000 distinct CDR3 sequences, 12% of them seen only once. The V segment lost 0 bases and the J segment 7 bases; nucleotides outside the gene matches: 5. There are 15 residues in the CDR3. Germline V CDR1 and CDR2: SGDLS, YYNGEE. The sequencing used whole blood, collected at baseline. The chain couples TRBV9 to TRBJ2-1; TRBD2 agrees at 9 bases. This TCR was recovered from an adult who was a healthcare worker with PCR-confirmed SARS-CoV-2 infection or an uninfected control (not recorded which). The donor label of this sample is uncertain. CDR3 residues: CASSVVAGVENEQFF. CDR3 bases: TGTGCCAGCAGCGTAGTAGCGGGAGTAGAAAATGAGCAGTTCTTC.